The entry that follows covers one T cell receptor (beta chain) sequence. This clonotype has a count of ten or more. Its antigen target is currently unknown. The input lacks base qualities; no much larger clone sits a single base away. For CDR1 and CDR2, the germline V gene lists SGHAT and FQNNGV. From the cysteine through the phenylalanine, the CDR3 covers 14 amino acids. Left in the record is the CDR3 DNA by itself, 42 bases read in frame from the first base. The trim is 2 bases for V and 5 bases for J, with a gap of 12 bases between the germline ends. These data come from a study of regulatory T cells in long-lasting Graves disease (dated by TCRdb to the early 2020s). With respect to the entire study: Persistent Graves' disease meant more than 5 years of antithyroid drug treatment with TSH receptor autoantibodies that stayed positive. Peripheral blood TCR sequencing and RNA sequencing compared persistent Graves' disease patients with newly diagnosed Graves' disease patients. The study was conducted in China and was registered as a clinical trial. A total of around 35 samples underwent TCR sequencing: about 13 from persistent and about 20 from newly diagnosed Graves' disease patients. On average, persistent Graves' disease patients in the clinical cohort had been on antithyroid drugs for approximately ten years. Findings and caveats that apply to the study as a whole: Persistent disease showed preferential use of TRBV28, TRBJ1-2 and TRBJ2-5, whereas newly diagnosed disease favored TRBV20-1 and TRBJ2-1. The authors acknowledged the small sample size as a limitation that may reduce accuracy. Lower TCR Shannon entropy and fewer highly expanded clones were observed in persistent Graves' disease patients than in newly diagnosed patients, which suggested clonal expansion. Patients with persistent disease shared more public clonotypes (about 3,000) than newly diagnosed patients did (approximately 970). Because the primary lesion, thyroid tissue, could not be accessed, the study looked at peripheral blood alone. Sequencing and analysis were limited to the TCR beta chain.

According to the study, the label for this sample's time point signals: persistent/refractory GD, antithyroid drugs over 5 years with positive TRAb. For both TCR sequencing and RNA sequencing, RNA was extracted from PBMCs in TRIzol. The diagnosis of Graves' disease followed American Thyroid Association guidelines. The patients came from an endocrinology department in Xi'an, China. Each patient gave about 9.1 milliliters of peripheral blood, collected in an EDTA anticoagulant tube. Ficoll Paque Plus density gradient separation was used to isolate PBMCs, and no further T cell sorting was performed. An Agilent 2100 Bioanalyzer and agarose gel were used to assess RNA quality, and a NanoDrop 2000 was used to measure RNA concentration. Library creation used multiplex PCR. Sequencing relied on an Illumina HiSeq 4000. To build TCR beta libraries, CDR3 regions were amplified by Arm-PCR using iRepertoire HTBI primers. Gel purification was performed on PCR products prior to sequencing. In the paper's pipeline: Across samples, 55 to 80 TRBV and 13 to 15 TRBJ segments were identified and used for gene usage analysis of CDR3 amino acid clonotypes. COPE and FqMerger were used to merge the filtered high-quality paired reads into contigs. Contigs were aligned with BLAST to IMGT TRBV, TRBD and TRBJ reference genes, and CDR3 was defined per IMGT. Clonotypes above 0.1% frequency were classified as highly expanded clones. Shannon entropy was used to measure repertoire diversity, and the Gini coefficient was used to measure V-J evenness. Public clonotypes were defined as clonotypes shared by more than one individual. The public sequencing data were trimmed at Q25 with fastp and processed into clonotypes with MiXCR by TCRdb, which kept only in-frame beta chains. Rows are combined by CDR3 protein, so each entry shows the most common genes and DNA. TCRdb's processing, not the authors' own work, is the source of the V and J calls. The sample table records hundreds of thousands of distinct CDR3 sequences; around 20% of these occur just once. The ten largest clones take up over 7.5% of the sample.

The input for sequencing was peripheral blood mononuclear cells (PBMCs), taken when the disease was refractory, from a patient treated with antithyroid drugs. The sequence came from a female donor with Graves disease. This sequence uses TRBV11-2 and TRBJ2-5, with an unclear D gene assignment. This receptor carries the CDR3 CASSLQVAVETQYF. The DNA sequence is TGTGCCAGCAGCTTACAGGTTGCCGTGGAGACCCAGTACTTC.